The 3 T cell receptor beta chains in this list originate from one sample, sequenced in a study of cytomegalovirus exposure and HLA in healthy donors. The assay was immunoSEQ multiplex PCR, and TCRdb's table has in-frame clones only and misses some. The table has 150,000 to 200,000 clones, roughly 86% seen once. Sequencing input: PBMCs. The receptors were gathered from a man under 40 in good health and CMV-seropositive.

This clone showed up just once. The genes are TRBV28 and TRBJ2-7, with 14 bases fitting TRBD2. The ends lost 3 bases at V and 5 bases at J; junction bases unmatched: 21. The CDR3 sequence is 21 residues long. Germline V gene data show CDR1 as MDHEN and CDR2 as SYDVKM. The CDR3 coding sequence is TGTGCCAGCAGTTTTGTGTTGGATTTGGAGGGACTAGCGGGAGAATCCGACGAGCAGTACTTC. Amino acids: CASSFVLDLEGLAGESDEQYF.

The rearrangement uses TRBV5-1 and TRBJ2-2; D ambiguous. V was clipped by 4 bases and J by 3 bases, with 13 bases between them. CDR1 and CDR2 from the germline V gene are SGHRS and YFSETQ. The CDR3 has 15 residues. The CDR3 DNA reads as TGCGCCAGCAGCCAAGAGACCCAGGACACCGGGGAGCTGTTTTTT. It codes for CASSQETQDTGELFF.

The genes are TRBV5-4 and TRBJ1-6; the D gene is possibly TRBD1 (6 bases). V lost 5 bases and J lost 14, with 17 bases in between. The length of the CDR3 is 13 residues. Germline CDR1 SGHNT, CDR2 YYREEE (reference sequence). The CDR3 coding sequence is TGTGCCAGCAGACCCGACAGGCAAGGTACCCTCCACTTT. Its translation is CASRPDRQGTLHF.